The T cell receptor (beta chain) under discussion was sequenced for a study of shared clonotypes between healthy human individuals. General study points: Non-shared clonotypes had lower generation probabilities than clonotypes shared by all four sorted-subset donors.

A split of CD4+ cells into CD45RA+ naive and CD45RA-negative memory subsets was performed. Using immunoSEQ multiplex PCR, the repertoire was profiled, and TCRdb retains in-frame clones only, with some absent. The table lists under 2.5 million clones, less than 95% of them singletons. Germline V gives CDR1 SGHAT, CDR2 FQDESV (reference sequence). V was clipped by 5 bases and J by 7 bases; unmatched bases: 5. The length of the CDR3 is 13 residues. Notes on this clone: Its antigen is not known.

The chain carries TRBV11-1 and TRBJ1-1; 9 nucleotides match TRBD1. Sequencing was carried out using naive CD4+ T cells from PBMCs. Subset in this sample: CD45RA+ positively selected. This clonotype was obtained from a man aged 18 to 29 in good health. Some clones in this sample may be carry-over from other donors' samples. CDR3 protein: CASSPGTGREAFF. CDR3 coding DNA: TGTGCCAGCAGCCCCGGGACAGGGCGTGAAGCTTTCTTT.